Below, 4 T cell receptor beta chains from the same sample are listed, as sequenced in a study of T cell responses to AZD1222 COVID-19 vaccine. The protocol was immunoSEQ multiplex PCR, while the TCRdb copy is restricted to in-frame clones and leaves out a portion. Here the sample spans 80,000 to 90,000 clones, about nine tenths being singletons. The sequencing used peripheral blood, collected on day 0 of AZD1222 vaccination. Receptors originate from an adult in good health.

The J gene is TRBJ1-6, the V gene TRBV7-2, with D uncertain. Trimming took off 2 bases at V and 9 bases at J, with 17 bases between the two ends. CDR3 size: 16 residues. Germline values: CDR1 SGHTA, CDR2 FQGNSA. CDR3: CASSLQLVKVSSPLHF. In DNA form, the CDR3 reads TGTGCCAGCAGCTTACAATTGGTGAAGGTAAGTTCACCCCTCCACTTT. Using reference TRBV7-2 and TRBJ1-6 for the parts outside the CDR3, the full variable domain is GAGVSQSPSNKVTEKGKDVELRCDPISGHTALYWYRQSLGQGLEFLIYFQGNSAPDKSGLPSDRFSAERTGGSVSTLTIQRTQQEDSAVYLCASSLQLVKVSSPLHFGNGTRLTVT.

This chain links TRBV11-2 with TRBJ2-1, with TRBD2 matching 7 bases. The CDR3 consists of 16 residues. Trimming removed 2 bases from V and 2 bases from J; junction bases left unmatched: 6. Germline loops: CDR1 SGHAT, CDR2 FQNNGV. The DNA of the CDR3 is TGTGCCAGCAGCTTATTGGTCGCGGGGGCCTACAATGAGCAGTTCTTC. Translating it yields CASSLLVAGAYNEQFF. Full variable domain (remainder filled in from reference TRBV11-2 and TRBJ2-1): EAGVAQSPRYKIIEKRQSVAFWCNPISGHATLYWYQQILGQGPKLLIQFQNNGVVDDSQLPKDRFSAERLKGVDSTLKIQPAKLEDSAVYLCASSLLVAGAYNEQFFGPGTRLTVL.

The chain has TRBV7-2 and TRBJ2-6, with unresolved D. The V end lost 7 bases, the J end lost 0 bases, and 10 bases lay between the germline ends. The CDR3 has 15 residues. Looked up from germline, CDR1 is SGHTA and CDR2 is FQGNSA. The CDR3 bases are TGTGCCAGCACCGAACGGCGCTCTGGGGCCAACGTCCTGACTTTC. The encoded protein is CASTERRSGANVLTF.

The chain recombines TRBV15 with TRBJ2-1; TRBD2 is a possible D gene (5 bases). CDR1 LNHNV and CDR2 YYDKDF come from the germline V gene (reference sequence). Between the trimmed V and J ends, which lost 0 bases and 9 bases, there was a span of 15 bases. The CDR3 is 15 amino acids. The CDR3 coding sequence is TGTGCCACCAGCAGAGATCTAATCGGAGCGGTTGAGCAGTTCTTC. Residues: CATSRDLIGAVEQFF.